A single sample gave rise to the 27 T cell receptor beta chains below, sequenced in a study of neurological immune-mediated disorders. TCRdb ran MiXCR on the 5' RACE reads and lists one entry per CDR3 protein. The sample lists 25,000 or so distinct CDR3 sequences, around 12% occurring once. Sequencing was performed on PBMCs. These receptor sequences come from a man aged 55 to 70 in good health.

In its sample, this clonotype was seen many times. V usage is TRBV5-1 and J usage is TRBJ1-5; weak D call: TRBD1 (5 bases). CDR1 is SGHRS, CDR2 YFSETQ, per germline. This CDR3 spans 14 amino acids. Trimming removed 2 bases from V and 0 bases from J, with 6 bases in between. CDR3 in DNA: TGCGCCAGCAGCTTAGACAGTAGCAATCAGCCCCAGCATTTT. Its translation: CASSLDSSNQPQHF.

This clonotype was detected many times. The gene calls are TRBV7-7 and TRBJ2-1; D possibly corresponds to TRBD1 (5 bases). This CDR3 contains 13 residues. Between the trimmed V and J ends, which lost 1 base and 8 bases, there was a span of 9 bases. CDR1 is SSHAT and CDR2 is FNYEAQ in the germline V gene (reference sequence). The CDR3 sequence: CASSLEEGDEQFF. The CDR3 nucleotides are TGTGCCAGCAGCTTAGAGGAAGGGGATGAGCAGTTCTTC. Full variable domain (rest looked up from reference TRBV7-7 and TRBJ2-1): GAGVSQSPRYKVTKRGQDVTLRCDPISSHATLYWYQQALGQGPEFLTYFNYEAQPDKSGLPSDRFSAERPEGSISTLTIQRTEQRDSAMYRCASSLEEGDEQFFGPGTRLTVL.

At least ten counts were recorded for this clonotype. The gene calls are TRBV14 and TRBJ2-1, with 7 positions matching TRBD2. Germline-derived CDR1 and CDR2 are SGHDN and FVKESK. The ends lost 3 bases at V and 3 bases at J; junction bases unmatched: 5. CDR3 length: 15 residues. In DNA, the CDR3 is TGTGCCAGCAGCCATAGGCTAGCGGACTACAATGAGCAGTTCTTC. Translation: CASSHRLADYNEQFF.

Many counts were recorded for this clonotype. This chain connects TRBV20-1 to TRBJ2-5, with 8 bases aligning to TRBD1. Trimming cost V 6 bases and J 5 bases; bases outside gene matches: 8. The CDR3 sequence is 13 residues long. Looked up from germline, CDR1 is DFQATT and CDR2 is SNEGSKA (reference sequence). The CDR3 nucleotides are TGCAGTGCGCCTAGGACAGGGCGGGAGACCCAGTACTTC. Amino acids: CSAPRTGRETQYF.

This clonotype was found many times. The rearrangement joins TRBV20-1 to TRBJ2-7; possibly TRBD1 or TRBD2 for D (5 bases each). Germline CDR1 and CDR2: DFQATT and SNEGSKA (reference sequence). The V and J ends lost 4 bases and 3 bases respectively, with 19 bases between them. This CDR3 is built from 15 residues. CDR3: CSAKAPPGRIYEQYF. CDR3 DNA sequence: TGCAGTGCTAAGGCGCCCCCGGGACGGATCTACGAGCAGTACTTC.

The rearrangement uses TRBV9 and TRBJ2-3; D call uncertain. The V end was cut by 0 bases, the J end by 1 base, with 9 bases between. Germline assignment: CDR1 SGDLS and CDR2 YYNGEE. This CDR3 comprises 15 residues. In nucleotides, the CDR3 is TGTGCCAGCAGCGTAGGATGGATCGGCACAGATACGCAGTATTTT. Its protein is CASSVGWIGTDTQYF.

This clonotype was seen ten or more times. The V gene is TRBV20-1, the J gene TRBJ2-3; 10 bases align to TRBD2. CDR1 is DFQATT, CDR2 SNEGSKA, per germline (reference sequence). There are 16 residues in the CDR3. The trim removed 3 bases at V and 1 base at J, leaving 7 bases unmatched. In DNA form, the CDR3 reads TGCAGTGCTAGGGGGTGGGGGACTAGCGGCACAGATACGCAGTATTTT. Residues: CSARGWGTSGTDTQYF.

This clonotype was detected ten times or more. The chain has TRBV5-1 and TRBJ1-1, with 9 positions matching TRBD1. In germline, CDR1 is SGHRS, CDR2 YFSETQ. The trim removed 5 bases at V and 5 bases at J, leaving 4 bases unmatched. CDR3 length: 13 amino acids. CDR3 protein: CASRQGAGTEAFF. CDR3 nucleotides: TGCGCCAGCAGACAGGGGGCGGGTACTGAAGCTTTCTTT.

In its sample, this clonotype was seen many times. The chain is built from TRBV10-3 and TRBJ2-1, with 16 positions matching TRBD2. V was pared by 8 bases and J by 10 bases, with 11 bases of the junction left unmatched. CDR3 length: 16 residues. The germline gives CDR1 ENHRY, CDR2 SYGVKD. In nucleotides, the CDR3 is TGTGCCATCTCCTCCGGGACTAGCGGGAGGGCGGGCGAGCAGTTCTTC. Protein: CAISSGTSGRAGEQFF.

This clonotype was recorded at least ten times. This sequence joins TRBV5-5 and TRBJ1-5; D uncertain. CDR3 length: 14 residues. V lost 4 bases and J 6 bases, leaving 14 bases between the germline ends. Germline V gives CDR1 SGHKS, CDR2 YYEKEE (reference sequence). CDR3 sequence: CASSPTPQSQPQHF. In nucleotides, the CDR3 is TGTGCCAGCAGCCCCACCCCCCAAAGTCAGCCCCAGCATTTT.

This rearrangement joins TRBV5-1 to TRBJ2-7; 13 nucleotides line up with TRBD2. Germline V gene lookup returns CDR1 SGHRS and CDR2 YFSETQ. This CDR3 contains 15 residues. The CDR3 sequence is CARSPSPGTSGTEYF. As DNA, the CDR3 is TGCGCAAGAAGCCCCTCACCCGGGACTAGCGGGACAGAGTACTTC.

This clonotype was seen at least ten times. The chain has TRBV10-3 and TRBJ2-2; D possibly matches TRBD1 or TRBD2 (5 bases each). The CDR3 covers 13 residues. V gave up 6 bases and J gave up 4 bases, with 9 bases separating them. Germline-derived CDR1 and CDR2 are ENHRY and SYGVKD. The CDR3 DNA follows: TGTGCCATCAGGGGACCAGGCACCGGGGAGCTGTTTTTT. It codes for CAIRGPGTGELFF.

This clonotype was picked up many times. V usage is TRBV6-2 or TRBV6-3 and J usage is TRBJ1-5; D is uncertain. The CDR3 is made up of 13 amino acids. The germline gives CDR1 MNHEY, CDR2 SVGEGT. Deletions cut 7 bases from V and 7 bases from J, with 14 bases between. The CDR3 DNA sequence: TGTGCCAGCAAACTCCAACAATCCCAGCCCCAGCATTTT. Protein sequence: CASKLQQSQPQHF.

The rearrangement uses TRBV3-1 and TRBJ2-7; D may be TRBD1 or TRBD2 (5 bases each). The germline gives CDR1 LGHDT, CDR2 YNNKEL (reference sequence). Trimming left V 0 bases short and J 2 bases short, with 8 bases between. This CDR3 is built from 14 residues. This CDR3 reads CASSQDVGAYEQYF. CDR3 bases: TGTGCCAGCAGCCAAGATGTGGGGGCCTACGAGCAGTACTTC.

The V and J genes are TRBV5-5 and TRBJ1-3, with a tentative D call TRBD1 (5 bases). Trimming shortened V by 4 bases and J by 0 bases, and 14 bases separated the two germline ends. The CDR3 runs to 16 residues. The germline V gene has CDR1 SGHKS and CDR2 YYEKEE (reference sequence). The CDR3 nucleotides are TGTGCCAGCAGCACTAACCCAGGGTTCTCTGGAAACACCATATATTTT. The encoded protein is CASSTNPGFSGNTIYF.

This clonotype was counted many times. The gene calls are TRBV6-2 or TRBV6-3 and TRBJ2-2, with 12 nucleotides matching TRBD1. V dropped 11 bases and J dropped 10; count of bases not matched to a gene: 11. Germline CDR1 reads MNHEY; CDR2 reads SVGEGT. This CDR3 region has 14 residues. This CDR3 is CAAQPGQGAEELFF. The CDR3 DNA is TGTGCCGCCCAACCGGGACAGGGGGCAGAGGAGCTGTTTTTT.

Ten or more counts support this clonotype. The J gene is TRBJ1-2, the V gene TRBV2; 7 bases map to TRBD1. The CDR3 runs to 13 residues. After removal of 4 bases from V and 8 bases from J, the junction contained 7 bases not matched to a gene. The germline gives CDR1 SNHLY, CDR2 FYNNEI. The CDR3 nucleotides are TGTGCCAGCAGTGCCCTGACAGGGCGAGGCTACACCTTC. Protein sequence: CASSALTGRGYTF.

With regard to this clonotype: One end of the junction fails to match germline, which may point to a read error. The chain recombines TRBV7-2 with TRBJ2-2; perhaps TRBD2 as D (5 bases). Germline loops: CDR1 SGHTA, CDR2 FQGNSA. This CDR3 comprises 14 residues. The CDR3 here is CSSSPRASPGELFF. The CDR3 DNA sequence: TGTTCCAGCAGCCCCCGGGCCTCACCCGGGGAACTGTTTTTT. Combining the CDR3 with reference TRBV7-2 and TRBJ2-2 gives the whole variable domain GAGVSQSPSNKVTEKGKDVELRCDPISGHTALYWYRQSLGQGLEFLIYFQGNSAPDKSGLPSDRFSAERTGGSVSTLTIQRTQQEDSAVYLCSSSPRASPGELFFGEGSRLTVL.

At least ten counts were recorded for this clonotype. This chain joins TRBV2 and TRBJ2-7; TRBD1 or TRBD2 may be the D gene (6 bases each). The CDR3 length is 13 residues. The V end lost 7 bases, the J end lost 4 bases, and 14 bases lay between the germline ends. The germline gives CDR1 SNHLY, CDR2 FYNNEI. CDR3 DNA sequence: TGTGCCAGCACCCTTAGGGGGACTTACGAGCAGTACTTC. Its protein is CASTLRGTYEQYF.

Many counts were recorded for this clonotype. V and J are TRBV6-1 and TRBJ2-1; 9 bases match TRBD2. CDR1 and CDR2 (germline): MNHNS, SASEGT. V shed 7 bases and J 15 bases; nucleotides not matched to a gene: 16. This CDR3 spans 14 amino acids. The CDR3 DNA reads as TGTGCCAGCACCTCTCCCAGCGGGGGGCTGCGGCCGTTCTTC. The encoded protein is CASTSPSGGLRPFF.

This clonotype was observed at least ten times. V and J are TRBV28 and TRBJ1-6; no clear D gene. Germline assignment: CDR1 MDHEN and CDR2 SYDVKM. The V end was cut by 4 bases, the J end by 8 bases, with 9 bases between. The CDR3 length is 13 residues. DNA for the CDR3: TGTGCCAGCAGTTCGGGTCTTTATTCACCCCTCCACTTT. It translates to CASSSGLYSPLHF.

This clonotype was picked up many times. The V call is TRBV2, the J call TRBJ2-4; D unclear. From germline, CDR1 is SNHLY and CDR2 FYNNEI. This CDR3 comprises 14 residues. The ends were cut back, 6 bases at V and 4 bases at J, with 13 bases in the middle. As DNA, the CDR3 is TGTGCCAGCAGCCAACTTAGAGTAAAAAACATTCAGTACTTC. Translated: CASSQLRVKNIQYF.

The V and J genes are TRBV5-1 and TRBJ2-7, with D possibly matching TRBD2 (5 bases). Trimming took off 3 bases at V and 4 bases at J, with 14 bases between the two ends. The V gene's germline CDR1 is SGHRS and CDR2 YFSETQ. The CDR3 loop spans 14 amino acids. The CDR3 reads CASSYAGETYEQYF. The CDR3 region has the DNA TGCGCCAGCAGCTATGCCGGGGAGACGTACGAGCAGTACTTC.

J is TRBJ1-2 and V is TRBV18; 11 nucleotides agree with TRBD1. Per the germline V gene, CDR1 is KGHSH and CDR2 is LQKENI. Losses at the gene ends were 3 bases for V and 6 bases for J; bases not matched to a gene: 3. The CDR3 is 14 residues long. CDR3 DNA sequence: TGTGCCAGCTCACCCGGACAGGGGGCTGATGGCTACACCTTC. It encodes CASSPGQGADGYTF.

In this sample, this clonotype is medium-sized. The chain combines TRBV5-1 with TRBJ2-5, with D possibly being TRBD1 (6 bases). The CDR3 extends over 15 amino acids. The V gene's germline CDR1 is SGHRS and CDR2 YFSETQ. Trimming shortened V by 4 bases and J by 0 bases, and 13 bases separated the two germline ends. The CDR3 nucleotides are TGCGCCAGCAGCCCCGGACAGATCAACCAAGAGACCCAGTACTTC. Translating it yields CASSPGQINQETQYF.

In its sample, this clonotype was seen many times. The rearrangement uses TRBV6-5 and TRBJ1-1; D not certain. CDR3 length: 13 amino acids. The germline V gene encodes CDR1 MNHEY and CDR2 SVGAGI. V lost 6 bases and J lost 7, with 15 bases in between. The CDR3: CASRTVDRVEAFF. In DNA form, the CDR3 reads TGTGCCAGCAGGACCGTGGATAGGGTTGAAGCTTTCTTT.

This clonotype was counted at least ten times. The chain links TRBV12-3 or TRBV12-4 to TRBJ1-1, with a tentative D call TRBD1 (6 bases). V was pared by 2 bases and J by 4 bases, with 11 bases between. CDR3 length: 14 residues. The CDR3 spells CASSLNRDGTEAFF. The CDR3 nucleotides are TGTGCCAGCAGTTTAAACAGGGATGGCACTGAAGCTTTCTTT.